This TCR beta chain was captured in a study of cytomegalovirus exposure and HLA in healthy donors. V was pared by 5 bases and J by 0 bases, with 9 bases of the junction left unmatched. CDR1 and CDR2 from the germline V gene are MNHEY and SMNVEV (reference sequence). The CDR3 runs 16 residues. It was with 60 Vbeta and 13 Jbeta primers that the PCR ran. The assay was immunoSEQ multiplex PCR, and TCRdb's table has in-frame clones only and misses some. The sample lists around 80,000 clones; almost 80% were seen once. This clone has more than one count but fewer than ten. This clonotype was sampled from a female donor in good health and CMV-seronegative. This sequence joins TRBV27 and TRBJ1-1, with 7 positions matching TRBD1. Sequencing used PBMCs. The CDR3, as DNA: TGTGCCAGCAGTCCAATGACAGGGAGGATGAACACTGAAGCTTTCTTT. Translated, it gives CASSPMTGRMNTEAFF.